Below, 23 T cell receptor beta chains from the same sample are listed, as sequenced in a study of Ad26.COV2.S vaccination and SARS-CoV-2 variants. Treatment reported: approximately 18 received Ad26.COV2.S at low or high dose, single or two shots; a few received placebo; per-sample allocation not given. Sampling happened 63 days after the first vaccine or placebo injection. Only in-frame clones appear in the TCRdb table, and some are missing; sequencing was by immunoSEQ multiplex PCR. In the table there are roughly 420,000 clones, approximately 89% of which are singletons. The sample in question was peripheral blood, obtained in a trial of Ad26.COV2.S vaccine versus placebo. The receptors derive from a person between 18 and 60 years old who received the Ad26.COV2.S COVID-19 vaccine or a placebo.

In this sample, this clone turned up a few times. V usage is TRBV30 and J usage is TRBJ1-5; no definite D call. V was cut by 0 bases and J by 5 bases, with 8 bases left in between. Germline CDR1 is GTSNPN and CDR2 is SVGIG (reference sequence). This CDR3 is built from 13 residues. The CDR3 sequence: CAWSVSFDQPQHF. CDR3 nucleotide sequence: TGTGCCTGGAGTGTATCTTTTGATCAGCCCCAGCATTTT.

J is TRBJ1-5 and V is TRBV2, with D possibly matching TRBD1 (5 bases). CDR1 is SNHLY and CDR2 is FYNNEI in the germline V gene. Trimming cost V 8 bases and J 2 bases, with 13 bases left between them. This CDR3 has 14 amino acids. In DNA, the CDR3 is TGTGCCAGCGGGGGGTTGGGTCGCAATCAGCCCCAGCATTTT. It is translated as CASGGLGRNQPQHF.

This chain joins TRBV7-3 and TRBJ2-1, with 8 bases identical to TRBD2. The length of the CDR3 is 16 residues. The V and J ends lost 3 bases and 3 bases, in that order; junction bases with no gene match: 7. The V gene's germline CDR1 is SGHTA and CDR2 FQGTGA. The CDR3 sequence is CASSFTSGGDYNEQFF. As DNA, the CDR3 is TGTGCCAGCAGCTTCACGAGCGGGGGAGACTACAATGAGCAGTTCTTC.

DNA of the CDR3: TGCGCCAGCAGCCGCCAATGGGGGGGGCTGTGGAAAGAGACCCAGTACTTC. It translates to CASSRQWGGLWKETQYF. The chain recombines TRBV4-3 with TRBJ2-5; weak D call: TRBD2 (7 bases). CDR1 and CDR2 from the germline V gene are LGHNA and YSLEER. Trimming removed 4 bases from V and 3 bases from J, with 21 bases in between. The CDR3 contains 17 residues.

The CDR3 loop is CASGTGNNQPQHF. In nucleotides, the CDR3 is TGCGCCTCCGGGACAGGCAACAATCAGCCCCAGCATTTT. This chain joins TRBV10-2 and TRBJ1-5; 8 nucleotides align to TRBD1. The CDR3 is made up of 13 amino acids. Germline V CDR1 and CDR2: WSHSY, SAAADI. V was pared by 11 bases and J by 3 bases, with 6 bases of the junction left unmatched.

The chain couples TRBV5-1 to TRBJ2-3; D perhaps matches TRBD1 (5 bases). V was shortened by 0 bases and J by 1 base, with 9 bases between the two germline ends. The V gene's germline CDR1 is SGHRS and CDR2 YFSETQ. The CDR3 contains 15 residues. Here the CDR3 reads CASSLGKTGTDTQYF. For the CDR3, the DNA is TGCGCCAGCAGCTTGGGAAAGACAGGCACAGATACGCAGTATTTT.

The CDR3 spells CASSPKGFTDTQYF. For the CDR3, the DNA is TGCGCCAGCAGCCCTAAGGGGTTCACAGATACGCAGTATTTT. The V call is TRBV5-1, the J call TRBJ2-3; TRBD1 is a possible D gene (5 bases). Between the trimmed V and J ends, which lost 4 bases and 2 bases, there was a span of 11 bases. Germline CDR1 reads SGHRS; CDR2 reads YFSETQ. The CDR3 has 14 residues.

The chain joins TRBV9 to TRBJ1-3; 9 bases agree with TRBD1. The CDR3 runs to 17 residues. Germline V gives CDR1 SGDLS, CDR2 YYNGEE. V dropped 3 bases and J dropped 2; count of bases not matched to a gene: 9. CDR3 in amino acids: CASSDHRGLLPGNTIYF. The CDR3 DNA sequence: TGTGCCAGCAGCGACCACAGGGGGCTCCTCCCTGGAAACACCATATATTTT.

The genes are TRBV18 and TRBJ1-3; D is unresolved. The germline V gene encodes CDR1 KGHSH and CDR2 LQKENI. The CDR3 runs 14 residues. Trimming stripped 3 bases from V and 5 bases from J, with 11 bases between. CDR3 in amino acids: CASSPERTRNTIYF. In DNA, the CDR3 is TGTGCCAGCTCACCGGAGCGAACCCGAAACACCATATATTTT.

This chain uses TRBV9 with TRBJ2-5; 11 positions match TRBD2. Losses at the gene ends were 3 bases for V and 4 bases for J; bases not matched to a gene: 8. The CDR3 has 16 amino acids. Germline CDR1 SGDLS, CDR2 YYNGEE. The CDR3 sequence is CASSATSGGGVETQYF. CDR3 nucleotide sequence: TGTGCCAGCAGCGCAACTAGCGGGGGTGGGGTAGAGACCCAGTACTTC.

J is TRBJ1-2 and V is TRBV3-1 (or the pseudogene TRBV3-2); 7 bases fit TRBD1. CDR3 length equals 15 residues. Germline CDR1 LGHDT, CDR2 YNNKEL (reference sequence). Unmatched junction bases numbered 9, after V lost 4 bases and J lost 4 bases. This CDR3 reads CASSPRGTMSYGYTF. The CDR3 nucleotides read TGTGCCAGCAGCCCCAGGGGGACGATGAGCTATGGCTACACCTTC.

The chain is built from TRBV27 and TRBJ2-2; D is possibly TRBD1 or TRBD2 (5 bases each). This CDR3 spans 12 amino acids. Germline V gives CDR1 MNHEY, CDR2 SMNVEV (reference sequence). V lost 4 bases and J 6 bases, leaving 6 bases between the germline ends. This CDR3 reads CASSWGSGELFF. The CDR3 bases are TGTGCCAGCAGTTGGGGGTCCGGGGAGCTGTTTTTT.

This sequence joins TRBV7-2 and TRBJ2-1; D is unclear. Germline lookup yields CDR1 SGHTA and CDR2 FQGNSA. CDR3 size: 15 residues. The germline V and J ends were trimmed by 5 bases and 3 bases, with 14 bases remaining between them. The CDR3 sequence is CASSIGPLDYNEQFF. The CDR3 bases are TGTGCCAGCAGCATCGGGCCGTTGGACTACAATGAGCAGTTCTTC.

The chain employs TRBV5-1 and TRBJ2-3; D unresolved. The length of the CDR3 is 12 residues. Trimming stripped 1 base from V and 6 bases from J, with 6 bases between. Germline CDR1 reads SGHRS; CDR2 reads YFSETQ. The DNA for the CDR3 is TGCGCCAGCAGCTTGTTCATCGATACGCAGTATTTT. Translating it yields CASSLFIDTQYF. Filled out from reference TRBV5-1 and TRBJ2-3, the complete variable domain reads KAGVTQTPRYLIKTRGQQVTLSCSPISGHRSVSWYQQTPGQGLQFLFEYFSETQRNKGNFPGRFSGRQFSNSRSEMNVSTLELGDSALYLCASSLFIDTQYFGPGTRLTVL.

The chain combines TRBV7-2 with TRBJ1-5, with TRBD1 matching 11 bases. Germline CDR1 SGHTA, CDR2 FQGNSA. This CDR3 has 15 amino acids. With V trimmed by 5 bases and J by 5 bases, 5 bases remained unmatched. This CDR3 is CASSSGQGAYQPQHF. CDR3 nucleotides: TGTGCCAGCAGCAGCGGACAGGGGGCTTATCAGCCCCAGCATTTT.

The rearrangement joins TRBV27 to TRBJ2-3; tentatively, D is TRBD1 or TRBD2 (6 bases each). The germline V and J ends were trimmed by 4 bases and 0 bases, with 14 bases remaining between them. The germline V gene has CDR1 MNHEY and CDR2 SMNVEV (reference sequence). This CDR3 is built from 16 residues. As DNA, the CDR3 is TGTGCCAGCAGTTCAGGGGTAGCGGCAAGCACAGATACGCAGTATTTT. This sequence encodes CASSSGVAASTDTQYF.

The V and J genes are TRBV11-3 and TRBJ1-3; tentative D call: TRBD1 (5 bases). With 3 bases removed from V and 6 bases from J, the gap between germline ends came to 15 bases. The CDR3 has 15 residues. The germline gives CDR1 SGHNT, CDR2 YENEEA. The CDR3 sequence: CASSFPAGRQNTIYF. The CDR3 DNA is TGTGCCAGCAGCTTTCCGGCAGGGCGACAAAACACCATATATTTT.

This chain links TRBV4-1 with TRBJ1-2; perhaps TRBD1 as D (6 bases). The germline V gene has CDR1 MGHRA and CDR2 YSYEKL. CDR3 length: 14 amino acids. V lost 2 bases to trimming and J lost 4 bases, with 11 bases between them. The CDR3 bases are TGCGCCAGCAGCCAAACGACAGGCCCCTATGGCTACACCTTC. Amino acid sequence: CASSQTTGPYGYTF.

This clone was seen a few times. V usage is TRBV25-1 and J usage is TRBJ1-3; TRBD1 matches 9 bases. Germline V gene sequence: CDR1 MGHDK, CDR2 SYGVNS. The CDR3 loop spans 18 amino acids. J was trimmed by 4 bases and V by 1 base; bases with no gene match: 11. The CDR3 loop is CASSEFGTGMASGNTIYF. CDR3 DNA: TGTGCCAGCAGTGAATTTGGGACAGGGATGGCGTCGGGAAACACCATATATTTT.

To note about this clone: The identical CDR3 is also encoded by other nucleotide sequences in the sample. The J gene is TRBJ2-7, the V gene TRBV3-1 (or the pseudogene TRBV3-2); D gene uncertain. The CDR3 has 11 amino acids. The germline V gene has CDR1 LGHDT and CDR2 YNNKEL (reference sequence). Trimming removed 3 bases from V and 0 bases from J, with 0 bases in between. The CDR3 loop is CASSHSYEQYF. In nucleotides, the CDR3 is TGTGCCAGCAGCCACTCCTACGAGCAGTACTTC.

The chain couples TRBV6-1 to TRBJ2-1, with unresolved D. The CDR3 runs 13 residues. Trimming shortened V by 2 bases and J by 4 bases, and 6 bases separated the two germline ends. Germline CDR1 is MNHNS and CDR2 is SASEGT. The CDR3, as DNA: TGTGCCAGCAGTGAACGGCCGTACAATGAGCAGTTCTTC. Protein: CASSERPYNEQFF.

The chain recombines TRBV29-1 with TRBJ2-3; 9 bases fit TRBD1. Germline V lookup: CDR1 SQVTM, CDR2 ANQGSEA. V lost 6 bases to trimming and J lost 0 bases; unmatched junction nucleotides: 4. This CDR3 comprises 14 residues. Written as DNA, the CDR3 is TGCAGCGTCACCGGGACAGGGAGCACAGATACGCAGTATTTT. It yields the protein CSVTGTGSTDTQYF.

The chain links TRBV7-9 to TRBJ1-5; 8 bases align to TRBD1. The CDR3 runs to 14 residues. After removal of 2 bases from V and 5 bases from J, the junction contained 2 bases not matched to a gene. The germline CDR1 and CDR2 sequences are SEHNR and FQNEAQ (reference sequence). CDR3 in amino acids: CASSLTGGDQPQHF. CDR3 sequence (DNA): TGTGCCAGCAGCTTAACAGGGGGAGATCAGCCCCAGCATTTT.